This TCR beta chain was found in a study of early T cells in non-severe SARS-CoV-2 infection. TCRdb fed the 5' RACE reads into MiXCR, producing one record per CDR3 protein. This table has 20,000 to 25,000 distinct CDR3 sequences, over 4% appearing once. Germline values: CDR1 SGHVS, CDR2 FQNEAQ. The ends lost 1 base at V and 3 bases at J; junction bases unmatched: 9. The CDR3 runs 16 residues. The TCR was taken from an adult who was a healthcare worker with PCR-confirmed SARS-CoV-2 infection or an uninfected control (not recorded which). The J gene is TRBJ2-7, the V gene TRBV7-8; TRBD2 agrees at 7 bases. Material: whole blood. The CDR3 coding sequence is TGTGCCAGCAGCTTAGACCAGGGTCCGGGGGGCTACGAGCAGTACTTC. This encodes CASSLDQGPGGYEQYF.